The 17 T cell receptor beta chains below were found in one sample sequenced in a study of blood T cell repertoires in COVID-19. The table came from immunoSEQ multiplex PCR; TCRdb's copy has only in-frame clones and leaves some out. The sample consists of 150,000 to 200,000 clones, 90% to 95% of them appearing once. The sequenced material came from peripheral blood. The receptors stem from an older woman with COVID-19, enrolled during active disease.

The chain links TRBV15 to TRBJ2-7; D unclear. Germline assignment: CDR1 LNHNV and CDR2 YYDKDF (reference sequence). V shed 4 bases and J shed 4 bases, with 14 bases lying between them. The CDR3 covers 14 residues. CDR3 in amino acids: CATSITIPGYEQYF. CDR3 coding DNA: TGTGCCACCAGCATCACCATCCCCGGTTACGAGCAGTACTTC.

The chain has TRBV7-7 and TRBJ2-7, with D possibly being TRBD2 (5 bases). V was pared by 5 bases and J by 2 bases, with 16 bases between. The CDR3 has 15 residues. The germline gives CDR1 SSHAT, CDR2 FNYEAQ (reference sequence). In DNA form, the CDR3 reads TGTGCCAGCAGCCCCCTAGGTGCGGGCACCTACGAGCAGTACTTC. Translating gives CASSPLGAGTYEQYF.

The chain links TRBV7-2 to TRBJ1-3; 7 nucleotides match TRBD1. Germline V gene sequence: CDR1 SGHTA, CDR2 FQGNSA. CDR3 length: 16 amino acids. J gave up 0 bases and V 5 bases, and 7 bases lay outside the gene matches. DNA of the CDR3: TGTGCCAGCAGCCCGGGACAGTGGAGCTCTGGAAACACCATATATTTT. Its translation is CASSPGQWSSGNTIYF.

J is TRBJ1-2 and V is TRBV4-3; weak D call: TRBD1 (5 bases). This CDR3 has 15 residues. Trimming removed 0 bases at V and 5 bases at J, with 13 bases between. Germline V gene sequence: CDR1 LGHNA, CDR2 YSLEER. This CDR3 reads CASSQDAGTRYGYTF. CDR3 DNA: TGCGCCAGCAGCCAAGATGCAGGGACTAGGTATGGCTACACCTTC.

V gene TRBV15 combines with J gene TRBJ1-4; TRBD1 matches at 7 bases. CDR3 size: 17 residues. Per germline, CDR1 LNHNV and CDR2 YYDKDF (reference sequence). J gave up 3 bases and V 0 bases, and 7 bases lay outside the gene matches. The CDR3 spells CATSRDLGGSANEKLFF. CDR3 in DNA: TGTGCCACCAGCAGAGATCTAGGGGGCTCGGCTAATGAAAAACTGTTTTTT.

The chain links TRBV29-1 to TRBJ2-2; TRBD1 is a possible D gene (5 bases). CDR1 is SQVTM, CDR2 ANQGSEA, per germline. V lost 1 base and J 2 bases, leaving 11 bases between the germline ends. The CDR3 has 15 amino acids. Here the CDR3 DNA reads TGCAGCGTTGAAGTTACAGGAGTTAACACCGGGGAGCTGTTTTTT. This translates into CSVEVTGVNTGELFF.

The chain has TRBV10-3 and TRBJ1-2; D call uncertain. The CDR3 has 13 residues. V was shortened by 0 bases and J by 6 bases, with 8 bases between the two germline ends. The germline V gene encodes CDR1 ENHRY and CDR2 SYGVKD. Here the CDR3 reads CAISESAGNGYTF. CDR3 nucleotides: TGTGCCATCAGTGAGTCTGCCGGGAATGGCTACACCTTC.

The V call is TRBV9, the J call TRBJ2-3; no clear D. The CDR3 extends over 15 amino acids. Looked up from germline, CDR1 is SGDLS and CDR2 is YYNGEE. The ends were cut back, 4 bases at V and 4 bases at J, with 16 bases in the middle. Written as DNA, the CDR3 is TGTGCCAGCAGCCCAGACCGAGGCGGCCCAGATACGCAGTATTTT. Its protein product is CASSPDRGGPDTQYF. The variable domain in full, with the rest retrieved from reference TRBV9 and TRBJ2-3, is DSGVTQTPKHLITATGQRVTLRCSPRSGDLSVYWYQQSLDQGLQFLIQYYNGEERAKGNILERFSAQQFPDLHSELNLSSLELGDSALYFCASSPDRGGPDTQYFGPGTRLTVL.

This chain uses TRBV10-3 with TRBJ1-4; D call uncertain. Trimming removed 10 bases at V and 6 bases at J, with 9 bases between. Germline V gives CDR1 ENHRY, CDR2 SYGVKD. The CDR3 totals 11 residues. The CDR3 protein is CATWRDEKLFF. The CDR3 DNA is TGTGCCACCTGGCGGGATGAAAAACTGTTTTTT.

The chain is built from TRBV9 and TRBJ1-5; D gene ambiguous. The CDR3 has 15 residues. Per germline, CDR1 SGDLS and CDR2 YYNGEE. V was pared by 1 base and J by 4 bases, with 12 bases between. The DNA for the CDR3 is TGTGCCAGCAGCGTAAGCGTGCAGCCGAATCAGCCCCAGCATTTT. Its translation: CASSVSVQPNQPQHF.

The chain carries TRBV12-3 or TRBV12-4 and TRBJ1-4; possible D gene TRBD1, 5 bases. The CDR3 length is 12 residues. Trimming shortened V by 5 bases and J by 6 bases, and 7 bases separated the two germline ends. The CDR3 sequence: CASSGADEKLFF. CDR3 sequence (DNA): TGTGCCAGCAGTGGGGCGGATGAAAAACTGTTTTTT.

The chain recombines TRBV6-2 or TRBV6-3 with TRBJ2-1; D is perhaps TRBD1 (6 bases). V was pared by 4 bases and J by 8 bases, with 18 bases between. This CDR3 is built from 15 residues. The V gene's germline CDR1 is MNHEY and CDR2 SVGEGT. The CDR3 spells CASSFTGSGYDEQFF. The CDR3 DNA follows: TGTGCCAGCAGTTTCACAGGGTCTGGGTACGATGAGCAGTTCTTC.

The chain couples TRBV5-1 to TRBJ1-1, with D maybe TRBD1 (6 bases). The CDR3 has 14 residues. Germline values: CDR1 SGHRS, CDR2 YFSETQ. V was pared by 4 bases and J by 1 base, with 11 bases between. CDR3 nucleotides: TGCGCCAGCAGCACCTGGACAGAGAACACTGAAGCTTTCTTT. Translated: CASSTWTENTEAFF. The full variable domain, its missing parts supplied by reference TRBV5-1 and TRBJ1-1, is KAGVTQTPRYLIKTRGQQVTLSCSPISGHRSVSWYQQTPGQGLQFLFEYFSETQRNKGNFPGRFSGRQFSNSRSEMNVSTLELGDSALYLCASSTWTENTEAFFGQGTRLTVV.

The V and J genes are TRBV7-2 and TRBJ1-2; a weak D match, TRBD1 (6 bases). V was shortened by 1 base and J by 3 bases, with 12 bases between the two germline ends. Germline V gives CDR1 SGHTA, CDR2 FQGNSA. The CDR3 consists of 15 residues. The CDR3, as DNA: TGTGCCAGCAGCTTAGTTGCAGGGGTAGACTATGGCTACACCTTC. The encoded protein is CASSLVAGVDYGYTF.

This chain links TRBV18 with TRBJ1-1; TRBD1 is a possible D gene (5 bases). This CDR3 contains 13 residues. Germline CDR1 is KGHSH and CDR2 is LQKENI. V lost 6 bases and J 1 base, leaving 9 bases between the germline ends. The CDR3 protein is CASSTTANTEAFF. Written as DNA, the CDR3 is TGTGCCAGCTCGACGACAGCGAACACTGAAGCTTTCTTT.

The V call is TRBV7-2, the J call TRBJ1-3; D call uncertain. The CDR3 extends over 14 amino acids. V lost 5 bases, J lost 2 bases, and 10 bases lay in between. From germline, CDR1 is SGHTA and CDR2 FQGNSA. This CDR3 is CASSPLLAGNTIYF. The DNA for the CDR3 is TGTGCCAGCAGCCCCTTACTGGCTGGAAACACCATATATTTT. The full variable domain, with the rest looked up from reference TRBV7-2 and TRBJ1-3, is GAGVSQSPSNKVTEKGKDVELRCDPISGHTALYWYRQSLGQGLEFLIYFQGNSAPDKSGLPSDRFSAERTGGSVSTLTIQRTQQEDSAVYLCASSPLLAGNTIYFGEGSWLTVV.

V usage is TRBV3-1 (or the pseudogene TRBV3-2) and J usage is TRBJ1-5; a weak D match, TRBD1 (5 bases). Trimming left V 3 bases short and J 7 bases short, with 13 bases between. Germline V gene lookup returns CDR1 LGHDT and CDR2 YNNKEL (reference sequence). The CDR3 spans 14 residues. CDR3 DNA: TGTGCCAGCAGCCAGTGGGGGGAGGAGCAGCCCCAGCATTTT. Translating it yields CASSQWGEEQPQHF.